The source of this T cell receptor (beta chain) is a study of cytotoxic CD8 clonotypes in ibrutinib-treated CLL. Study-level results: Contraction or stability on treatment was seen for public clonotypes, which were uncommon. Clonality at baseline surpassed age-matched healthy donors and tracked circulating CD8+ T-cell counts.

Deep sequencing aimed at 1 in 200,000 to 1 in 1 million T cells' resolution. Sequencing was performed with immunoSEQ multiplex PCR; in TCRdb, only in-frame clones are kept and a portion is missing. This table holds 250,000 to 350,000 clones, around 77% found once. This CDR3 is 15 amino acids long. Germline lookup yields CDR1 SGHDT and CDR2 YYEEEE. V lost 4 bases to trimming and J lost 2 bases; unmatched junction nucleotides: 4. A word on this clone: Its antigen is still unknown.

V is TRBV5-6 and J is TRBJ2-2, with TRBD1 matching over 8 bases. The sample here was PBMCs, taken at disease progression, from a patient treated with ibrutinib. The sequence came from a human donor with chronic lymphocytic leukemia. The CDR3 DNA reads TGTGCCAGCAGCAAAGGACAGGGCAACACCGGGGAGCTGTTTTTT. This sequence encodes CASSKGQGNTGELFF.